The following is a TCR beta chain sequence with its context. The data were obtained in a study of shared clonotypes between healthy human individuals. As processed by the authors: Junction-only immunoSEQ data arrived without quality scores, meaning filtering differed. Measured with immunoSEQ multiplex PCR; TCRdb has only the in-frame clones, and not every one. The V and J calls and clone size come from that table; D and trimming were worked out from the DNA. Altogether about 2.3 million clones are present, 80% to 95% being singletons, with the ten largest covering 0.37%. The specimen sequenced was naive CD4+ T cells from PBMCs. Subset here: CD45RA+ positively selected. The sequence was collected from a man between 18 and 35 years old in good health. Some clones in this sample may be carry-over from other donors' samples.

CDR3 in amino acids: CASSLVGRDNSPLHF. The CDR3 DNA reads TGCGCCAGCAGCTTGGTGGGCAGGGATAATTCACCCCTCCACTTT. The chain carries TRBV5-1 and TRBJ1-6; D might be TRBD1 (5 bases). This CDR3 is built from 15 residues. In germline, CDR1 is SGHRS, CDR2 YFSETQ. The germline V and J ends were trimmed by 0 bases and 5 bases, with 9 bases remaining between them.